This T cell receptor (beta chain) was found in a study of T cell repertoires in cytomegalovirus infection. CDR3 length equals 16 residues. After removal of 3 bases from V and 0 bases from J, the junction contained 6 bases not matched to a gene. This clonotype has ten or more counts. What it recognizes is unknown. Study findings and constraints: Carriers of CMV and the relevant HLA type were discriminated by public TCR beta frequency.

Using its own MiXCR run on the reads, TCRdb lists one record per CDR3 protein. The data contain nearly 550,000 distinct CDR3 sequences, about 15% of them singletons. This rearrangement joins TRBV12-3 or TRBV12-4 to TRBJ2-3, with 7 bases that match TRBD1. The origin of this receptor is a human donor in good health (CMV status not recorded). Some clones in this sample may be carry-over from other donors' samples. Sequencing was carried out using CD8+ T cells from PBMCs. The CDR3 here is CASSFGTDRSTDTQYF. For the CDR3, the DNA is TGTGCCAGCAGTTTCGGGACGGACAGGAGCACAGATACGCAGTATTTT.